This T cell receptor beta chain was sequenced in a study of blood T cells in healthy people across ages. Germline loops: CDR1 KGHSH, CDR2 LQKENI. V shed 0 bases, J shed 3 bases, and the junction held 3 bases outside the gene matches. The CDR3 runs 15 residues. This clonotype was detected a few times. It is likely a read error, because the conserved phenylalanine at the end of the CDR3 is missing. Next came a second PCR, run for about 6 to 12 cycles, which used a sample-barcoded 5' primer along with a J-beta primer mix. Sequencing of every sample gave 2.5 million or more CDR3-containing paired-end reads. TCRdb used MiXCR to reprocess the 5' RACE reads, holding one entry per CDR3 protein. The sample has under 1,100,000 distinct CDR3 sequences; almost 25% are singletons. This sample was shared with a second study, whose subject was T cells of mothers and their children. Per that paper: Normalized overlap was always slightly, never significantly, higher in related than unrelated mother-child pairs.

The sequenced sample consisted of blood. This chain joins TRBV18 and TRBJ1-1; 8 nucleotides match TRBD1. The TCR comes from a girl aged 2-9 years in good health. CDR3 sequence (DNA): TGTGCCAGCTCACCACCGGGACAGGACGACACTGAAGCTTTCCTT. This translates into CASSPPGQDDTEAFL.